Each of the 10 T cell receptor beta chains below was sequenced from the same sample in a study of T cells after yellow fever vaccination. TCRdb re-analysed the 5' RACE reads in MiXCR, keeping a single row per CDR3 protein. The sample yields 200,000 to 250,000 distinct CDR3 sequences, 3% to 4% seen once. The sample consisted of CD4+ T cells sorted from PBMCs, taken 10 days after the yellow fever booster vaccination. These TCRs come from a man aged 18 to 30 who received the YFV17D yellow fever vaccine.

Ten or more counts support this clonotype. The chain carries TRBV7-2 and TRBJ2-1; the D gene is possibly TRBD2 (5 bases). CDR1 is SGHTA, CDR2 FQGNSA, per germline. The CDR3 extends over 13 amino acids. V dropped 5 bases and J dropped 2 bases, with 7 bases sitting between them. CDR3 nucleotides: TGTGCCAGCAGCCTCGGGGCCTACAATGAGCAGTTCTTC. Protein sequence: CASSLGAYNEQFF.

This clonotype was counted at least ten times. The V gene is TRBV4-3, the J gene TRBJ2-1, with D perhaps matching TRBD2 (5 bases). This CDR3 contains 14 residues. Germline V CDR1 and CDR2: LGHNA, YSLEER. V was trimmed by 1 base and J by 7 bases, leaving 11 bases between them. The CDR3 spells CASSQAARGNEQFF. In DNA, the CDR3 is TGCGCCAGCAGCCAAGCAGCCAGAGGGAATGAGCAGTTCTTC.

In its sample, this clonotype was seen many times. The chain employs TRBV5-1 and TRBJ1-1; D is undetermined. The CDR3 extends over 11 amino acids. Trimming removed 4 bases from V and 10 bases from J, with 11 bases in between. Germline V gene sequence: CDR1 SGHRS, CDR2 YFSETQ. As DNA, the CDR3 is TGCGCCAGCAGCAATCTCGCTAGAGCTTTCTTT. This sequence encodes CASSNLARAFF.

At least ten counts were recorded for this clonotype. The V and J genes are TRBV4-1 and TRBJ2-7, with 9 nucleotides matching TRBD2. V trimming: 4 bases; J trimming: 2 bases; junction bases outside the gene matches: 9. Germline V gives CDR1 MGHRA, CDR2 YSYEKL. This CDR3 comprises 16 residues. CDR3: CASSRPGQRGAYEQYF. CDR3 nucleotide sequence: TGCGCCAGCAGCCGCCCCGGGCAGCGGGGGGCCTACGAGCAGTACTTC.

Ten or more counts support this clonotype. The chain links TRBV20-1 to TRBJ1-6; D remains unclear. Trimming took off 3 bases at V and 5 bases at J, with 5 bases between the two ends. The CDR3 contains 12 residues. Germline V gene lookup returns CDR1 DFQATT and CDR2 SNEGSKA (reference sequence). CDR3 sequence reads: CSASPDNSPLHF. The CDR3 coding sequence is TGCAGTGCTAGTCCAGATAATTCACCCCTCCACTTT.

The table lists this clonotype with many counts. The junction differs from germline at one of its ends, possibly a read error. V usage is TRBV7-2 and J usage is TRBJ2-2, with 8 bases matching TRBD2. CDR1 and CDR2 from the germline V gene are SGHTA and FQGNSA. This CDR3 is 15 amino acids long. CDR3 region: CASSVAGTVTGELFF. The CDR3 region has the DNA TGTGCCAGCAGCGTAGCGGGGACGGTCACCGGGGAGCTGTTTTTT.

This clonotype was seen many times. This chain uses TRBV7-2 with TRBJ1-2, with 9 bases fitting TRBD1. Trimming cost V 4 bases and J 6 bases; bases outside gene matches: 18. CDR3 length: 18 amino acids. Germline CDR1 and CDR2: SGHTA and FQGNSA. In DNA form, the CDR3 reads TGTGCCAGCAGCTCCCGCGGGGGGCCGGGACAGGGACTCCATGGCTACACCTTC. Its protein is CASSSRGGPGQGLHGYTF.

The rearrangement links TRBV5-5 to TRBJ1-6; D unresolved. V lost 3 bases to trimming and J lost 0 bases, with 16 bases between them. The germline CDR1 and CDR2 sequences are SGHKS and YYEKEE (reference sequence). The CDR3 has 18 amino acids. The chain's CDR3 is CASSSNLGRDSYNSPLHF. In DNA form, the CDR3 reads TGTGCCAGCAGCTCCAATCTTGGGAGGGACTCCTATAATTCACCCCTCCACTTT.

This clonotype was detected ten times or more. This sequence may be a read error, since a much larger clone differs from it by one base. The CDR3 sequence is CASTLQGGSPLHF. DNA for the CDR3: TGTGCCAGCACCTTACAGGGTGGGTCACCCCTCCACTTT. The chain uses TRBV7-3 and TRBJ1-6, with D maybe TRBD1 (6 bases). The CDR3 has 13 amino acids. Per the germline V gene, CDR1 is SGHTA and CDR2 is FQGTGA.

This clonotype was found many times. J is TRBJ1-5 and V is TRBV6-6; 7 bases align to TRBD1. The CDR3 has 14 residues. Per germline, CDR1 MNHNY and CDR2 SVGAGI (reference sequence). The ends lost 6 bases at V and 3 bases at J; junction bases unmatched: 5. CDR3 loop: CASRSGTDNQPQHF. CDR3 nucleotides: TGTGCCAGCAGGTCCGGGACAGACAATCAGCCCCAGCATTTT.